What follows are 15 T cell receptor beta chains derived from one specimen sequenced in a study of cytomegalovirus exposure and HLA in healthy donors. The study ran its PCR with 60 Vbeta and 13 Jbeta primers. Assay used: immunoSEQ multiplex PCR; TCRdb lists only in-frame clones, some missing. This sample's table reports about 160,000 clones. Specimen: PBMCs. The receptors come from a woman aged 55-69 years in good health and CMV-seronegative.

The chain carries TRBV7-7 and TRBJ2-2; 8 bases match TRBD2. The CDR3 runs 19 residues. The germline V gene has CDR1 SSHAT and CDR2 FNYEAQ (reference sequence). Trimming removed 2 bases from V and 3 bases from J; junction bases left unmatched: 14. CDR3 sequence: CASSLPAVSPGGDTGELFF. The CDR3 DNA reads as TGTGCCAGCAGCTTACCCGCCGTCTCCCCGGGAGGGGACACCGGGGAGCTGTTTTTT.

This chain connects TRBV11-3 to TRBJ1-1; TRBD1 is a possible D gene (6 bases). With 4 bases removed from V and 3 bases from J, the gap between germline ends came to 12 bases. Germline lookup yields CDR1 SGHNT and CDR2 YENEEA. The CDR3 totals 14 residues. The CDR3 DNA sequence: TGTGCCAGCAGCTCCAGGGGTAGGGACACTGAAGCTTTCTTT. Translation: CASSSRGRDTEAFF.

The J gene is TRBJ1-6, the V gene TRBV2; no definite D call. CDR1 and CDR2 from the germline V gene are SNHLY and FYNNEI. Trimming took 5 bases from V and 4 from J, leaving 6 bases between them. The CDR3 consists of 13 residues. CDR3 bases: TGTGCCAGCAGTCAGGATTATAATTCACCCCTCCACTTT. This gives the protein CASSQDYNSPLHF. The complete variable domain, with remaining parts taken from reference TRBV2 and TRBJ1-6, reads EPEVTQTPSHQVTQMGQEVILRCVPISNHLYFYWYRQILGQKVEFLVSFYNNEISEKSEIFDDQFSVERPDGSNFTLKIRSTKLEDSAMYFCASSQDYNSPLHFGNGTRLTVT.

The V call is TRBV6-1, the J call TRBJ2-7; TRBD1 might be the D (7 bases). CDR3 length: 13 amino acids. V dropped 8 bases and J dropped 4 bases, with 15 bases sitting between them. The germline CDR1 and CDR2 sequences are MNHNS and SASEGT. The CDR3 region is CASDREAFYEQYF. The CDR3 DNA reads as TGTGCCAGCGACAGGGAGGCGTTTTACGAGCAGTACTTC.

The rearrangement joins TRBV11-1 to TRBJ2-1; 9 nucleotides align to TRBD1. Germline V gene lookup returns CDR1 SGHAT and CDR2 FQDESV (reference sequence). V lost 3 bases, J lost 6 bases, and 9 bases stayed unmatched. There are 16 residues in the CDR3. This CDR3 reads CASSLGVGQGGNEQFF. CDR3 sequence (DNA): TGTGCCAGCAGCTTGGGAGTGGGACAGGGCGGCAATGAGCAGTTCTTC.

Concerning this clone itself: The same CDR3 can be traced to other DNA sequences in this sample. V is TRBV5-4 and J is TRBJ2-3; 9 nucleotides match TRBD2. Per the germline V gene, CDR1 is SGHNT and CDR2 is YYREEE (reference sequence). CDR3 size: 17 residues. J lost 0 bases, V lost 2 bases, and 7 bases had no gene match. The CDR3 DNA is TGTGCCAGCAGCTTCCTACTAGCGGGCTCTAGCACAGATACGCAGTATTTT. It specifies CASSFLLAGSSTDTQYF.

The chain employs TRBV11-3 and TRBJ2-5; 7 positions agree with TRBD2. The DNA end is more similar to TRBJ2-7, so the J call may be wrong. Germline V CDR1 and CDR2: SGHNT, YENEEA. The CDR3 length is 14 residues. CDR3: CASSLGGSSYEQYF. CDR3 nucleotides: TGTGCCAGCAGCTTGGGCGGGAGCTCCTACGAGCAGTACTTC.

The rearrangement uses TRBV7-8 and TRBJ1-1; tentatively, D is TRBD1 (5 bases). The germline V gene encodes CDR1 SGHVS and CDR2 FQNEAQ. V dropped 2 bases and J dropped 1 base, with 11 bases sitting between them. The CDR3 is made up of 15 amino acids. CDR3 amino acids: CASSLQGRGNTEAFF. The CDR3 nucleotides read TGTGCCAGCAGCTTACAGGGTAGGGGGAACACTGAAGCTTTCTTT.

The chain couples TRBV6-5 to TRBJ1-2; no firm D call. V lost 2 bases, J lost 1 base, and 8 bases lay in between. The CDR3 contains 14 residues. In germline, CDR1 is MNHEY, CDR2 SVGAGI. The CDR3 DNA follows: TGTGCCAGCAGTTACATTACAGATAACTATGGCTACACCTTC. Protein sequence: CASSYITDNYGYTF.

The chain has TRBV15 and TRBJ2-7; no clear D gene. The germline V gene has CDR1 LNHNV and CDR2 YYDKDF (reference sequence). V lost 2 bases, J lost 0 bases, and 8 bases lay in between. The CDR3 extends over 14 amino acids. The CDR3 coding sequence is TGTGCCACCAGCAGATCTCAGGTCTCCTACGAGCAGTACTTC. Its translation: CATSRSQVSYEQYF.

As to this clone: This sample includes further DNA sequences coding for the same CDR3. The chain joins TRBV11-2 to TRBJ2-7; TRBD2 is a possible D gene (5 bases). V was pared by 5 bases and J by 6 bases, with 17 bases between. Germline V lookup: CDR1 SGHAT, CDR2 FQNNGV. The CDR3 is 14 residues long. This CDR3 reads CASSGGSPRGEQYF. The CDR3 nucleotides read TGTGCCAGCAGCGGCGGGTCTCCACGAGGCGAGCAGTACTTC.

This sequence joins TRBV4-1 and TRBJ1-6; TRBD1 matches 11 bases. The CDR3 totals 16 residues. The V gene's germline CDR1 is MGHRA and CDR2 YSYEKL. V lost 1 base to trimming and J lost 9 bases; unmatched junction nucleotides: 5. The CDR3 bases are TGCGCCAGCAGCCAAGGGTCCGGGACAGGGGGTTCACCCCTCCACTTT. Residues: CASSQGSGTGGSPLHF.

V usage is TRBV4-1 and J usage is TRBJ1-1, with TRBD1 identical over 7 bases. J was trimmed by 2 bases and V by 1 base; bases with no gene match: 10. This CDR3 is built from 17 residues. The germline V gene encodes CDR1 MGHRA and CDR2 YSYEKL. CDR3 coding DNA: TGCGCCAGCAGCCAAGGGATCGCCAGGGGGTATAACACTGAAGCTTTCTTT. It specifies CASSQGIARGYNTEAFF.

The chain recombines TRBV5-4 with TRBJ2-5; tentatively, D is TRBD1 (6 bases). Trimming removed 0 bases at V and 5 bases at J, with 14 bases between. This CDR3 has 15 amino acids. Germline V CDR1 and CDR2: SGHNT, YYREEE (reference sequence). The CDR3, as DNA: TGTGCCAGCAGCTTGGGAGGCAGGGGTTGGGAGACCCAGTACTTC. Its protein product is CASSLGGRGWETQYF.

The CDR3 here is CASSPSGANVLTF. The CDR3 nucleotides read TGCGCCAGCAGCCCTTCTGGGGCCAACGTCCTGACTTTC. This chain joins TRBV4-3 and TRBJ2-6, with no clear D. Germline V CDR1 and CDR2: LGHNA, YSLEER. The length of the CDR3 is 13 residues. Trimming took 4 bases from V and 1 from J, leaving 2 bases between them.